Presented here are 16 T cell receptor beta chains from one specimen sequenced in a study of metastatic and nonmetastatic thyroid tumors. Each patient came to thyroid surgery without any prior treatment (of any kind). TCRdb reassembled clones from the PCR reads with MiXCR. The sample records 25,000 to 30,000 clones, 16% being singletons. The material sequenced was blood. The receptors shown here come from a female donor with papillary thyroid cancer or a benign thyroid nodule (not recorded which). Some clones in this sample may be carry-over from other donors' samples.

In this sample, this clone turned up many times. V and J are TRBV11-1 and TRBJ2-3, with D tentatively TRBD2 (6 bases). CDR3 size: 13 residues. V shed 5 bases and J shed 3 bases, with 9 bases lying between them. Germline V CDR1 and CDR2: SGHAT, FQDESV (reference sequence). Written as DNA, the CDR3 is TGTGCCAGCAGCCGGGAGAGGACAGATACGCAGTATTTT. It is translated as CASSRERTDTQYF.

This clone has a count of ten or more. It may be a read error: a sequence one base away is much more abundant. The rearrangement joins TRBV28 to TRBJ2-7; D is unresolved. This CDR3 comprises 16 residues. The ends were cut back, 1 base at V and 0 bases at J, with 13 bases in the middle. Germline V gene lookup returns CDR1 MDHEN and CDR2 SYDVKM. The CDR3 bases are TGTGCCAGCAGTTTATCCTCAGGTCCGAGCTCCTACGAGCAGTACTTC. Protein sequence: CASSLSSGPSSYEQYF.

This clone was detected many times. V and J are TRBV28 and TRBJ1-3; D may be TRBD1 (5 bases). CDR1 and CDR2 from the germline V gene are MDHEN and SYDVKM. The CDR3 has 15 residues. The V end lost 2 bases, the J end lost 4 bases, and 12 bases lay between the germline ends. This chain's CDR3 is CASSLQGTSGNTIYF. DNA for the CDR3: TGTGCCAGCAGTTTACAGGGAACCTCCGGAAACACCATATATTTT.

Many counts were recorded for this clone. The CDR3 is CASSLLGGGDEKLFF. The CDR3 DNA is TGTGCCAGCAGCCTCCTCGGGGGAGGCGATGAAAAACTGTTTTTT. The chain couples TRBV3-1 to TRBJ1-4; a weak D match, TRBD1 (5 bases). V was clipped by 4 bases and J by 6 bases, with 15 bases between them. CDR1 is LGHDT, CDR2 YNNKEL, per germline (reference sequence). This CDR3 is built from 15 residues.

This clone was counted many times. The V and J genes are TRBV18 and TRBJ1-1, with TRBD1 as a possible D gene (5 bases). CDR3 size: 15 residues. V was trimmed by 3 bases and J by 0 bases, leaving 11 bases between them. Per the germline V gene, CDR1 is KGHSH and CDR2 is LQKENI. CDR3 in DNA: TGTGCCAGCTCACCGAATAGGGACCTGAACACTGAAGCTTTCTTT. Its translation: CASSPNRDLNTEAFF. Together with reference TRBV18 and TRBJ1-1, the CDR3 gives the full variable domain: NAGVMQNPRHLVRRRGQEARLRCSPMKGHSHVYWYRQLPEEGLKFMVYLQKENIIDESGMPKERFSAEFPKEGPSILRIQQVVRGDSAAYFCASSPNRDLNTEAFFGQGTRLTVV.

V gene TRBV7-7 combines with J gene TRBJ2-5, with D possibly matching TRBD2 (7 bases). Trimming cost V 5 bases and J 2 bases, with 21 bases left between them. Germline-derived CDR1 and CDR2 are SSHAT and FNYEAQ (reference sequence). There are 17 residues in the CDR3. CDR3 in DNA: TGTGCCAGCAGCGCGGGGGCCAGTCTGGGGGTTCAAGAGACCCAGTACTTC. It yields the protein CASSAGASLGVQETQYF.

This clone was found many times. The rearrangement links TRBV10-3 to TRBJ2-3, with TRBD2 matching over 9 bases. Germline CDR1 reads ENHRY; CDR2 reads SYGVKD. J lost 4 bases, V lost 5 bases, and 13 bases had no gene match. The CDR3 extends over 17 amino acids. The CDR3 sequence: CAISSSYLAGRADTQYF. DNA of the CDR3: TGTGCCATCAGTTCGTCCTACCTAGCGGGAAGGGCAGATACGCAGTATTTT.

This clone has more than one count but fewer than ten. The chain employs TRBV24-1 and TRBJ2-5; 7 bases are shared with TRBD2. The V gene's germline CDR1 is KGHDR and CDR2 SFDVKD. This CDR3 is 16 amino acids long. The ends lost 6 bases at V and 5 bases at J; junction bases unmatched: 14. The CDR3 region is CATSQSGIFPWETQYF. In nucleotides, the CDR3 is TGTGCCACCAGTCAAAGCGGGATCTTTCCATGGGAGACCCAGTACTTC.

The chain couples TRBV27 to TRBJ2-7; no clear D. Trimming removed 10 bases from V and 3 bases from J, with 16 bases in between. Germline CDR1 is MNHEY and CDR2 is SMNVEV (reference sequence). The CDR3 sequence is 13 residues long. Here the CDR3 DNA reads TGTGCCACCAAGGCGGTAGATCGCTACGAGCAGTACTTC. The encoded protein is CATKAVDRYEQYF.

The genes are TRBV6-1 and TRBJ1-4; D is unclear. CDR1 and CDR2 (germline): MNHNS, SASEGT. Deletions cut 9 bases from V and 0 bases from J, with 17 bases between. There are 16 residues in the CDR3. CDR3 nucleotide sequence: TGTGCCAGTAGCCGCAACGGCGGTGCAACTAATGAAAAACTGTTTTTT. This gives the protein CASSRNGGATNEKLFF.

As for this clone: At one boundary the junction diverges from the germline segment, which might be a read error. CDR3 nucleotides: TGTGCCGGCAGTTACAGACCTCCTTCGACAGGTGCTATCAATCAGCCCCAGCATTTT. As protein: CAGSYRPPSTGAINQPQHF. The chain recombines TRBV6-2 or TRBV6-3 with TRBJ1-5; perhaps TRBD1 as D (6 bases). The CDR3 totals 19 residues. Per germline, CDR1 MNHEY and CDR2 SVGEGT.

Worth noting for this clone: A much larger clone lies one base from this, so it may be a read error. The chain has TRBV7-2 and TRBJ2-3; D is perhaps TRBD2 (5 bases). Per the germline V gene, CDR1 is SGHTA and CDR2 is FQGNSA. CDR3 length equals 16 residues. For the CDR3, the DNA is TGTGCCAGCAGCTTACGGGTGCTGGCTAGCACAGATACGCAGTGTTTT. This codes for CASSLRVLASTDTQCF.

This clone has a handful of counts. The final CDR3 position lacks the conserved phenylalanine or tryptophan, pointing to a likely read error. The CDR3 DNA reads TGTGCCAGTGCTCCGGGACTAGCGAGAAGAGATACGCAGTATCTT. Protein: CASAPGLARRDTQYL. The V gene is TRBV6-1, the J gene TRBJ2-3; TRBD2 agrees at 10 bases. Germline lookup yields CDR1 MNHNS and CDR2 SASEGT. The CDR3 has 15 residues. V lost 9 bases and J lost 5; bases outside the gene matches: 11.

This chain links TRBV6-5 with TRBJ1-6, with D tentatively TRBD1 (5 bases). With 5 bases removed from V and 4 bases from J, the gap between germline ends came to 12 bases. This CDR3 region has 15 residues. Per the germline V gene, CDR1 is MNHEY and CDR2 is SVGAGI. The CDR3 DNA follows: TGTGCCAGCAGTACTGGCGGGGGGTATAATTCACCCCTCCACTTT. Translation: CASSTGGGYNSPLHF.

This clone was found many times. V is TRBV2 and J is TRBJ1-3, with D possibly matching TRBD1 (5 bases). V lost 4 bases, J lost 3 bases, and 10 bases lay in between. Germline CDR1 SNHLY, CDR2 FYNNEI. CDR3 length equals 14 residues. In DNA, the CDR3 is TGTGCCAGCAGTGTGCAAGGGGTTGGAAACACCATATATTTT. Translation: CASSVQGVGNTIYF. Looking up the rest from reference TRBV2 and TRBJ1-3 gives the full variable domain: EPEVTQTPSHQVTQMGQEVILRCVPISNHLYFYWYRQILGQKVEFLVSFYNNEISEKSEIFDDQFSVERPDGSNFTLKIRSTKLEDSAMYFCASSVQGVGNTIYFGEGSWLTVV.

The chain uses TRBV6-1 and TRBJ2-5; 10 nucleotides align to TRBD2. V lost 4 bases to trimming and J lost 5 bases; unmatched junction nucleotides: 7. The CDR3 consists of 15 residues. The germline CDR1 and CDR2 sequences are MNHNS and SASEGT. The CDR3: CASSGTSGDSETQYF. CDR3 nucleotides: TGTGCCAGCAGTGGTACTAGCGGGGACTCGGAGACCCAGTACTTC.